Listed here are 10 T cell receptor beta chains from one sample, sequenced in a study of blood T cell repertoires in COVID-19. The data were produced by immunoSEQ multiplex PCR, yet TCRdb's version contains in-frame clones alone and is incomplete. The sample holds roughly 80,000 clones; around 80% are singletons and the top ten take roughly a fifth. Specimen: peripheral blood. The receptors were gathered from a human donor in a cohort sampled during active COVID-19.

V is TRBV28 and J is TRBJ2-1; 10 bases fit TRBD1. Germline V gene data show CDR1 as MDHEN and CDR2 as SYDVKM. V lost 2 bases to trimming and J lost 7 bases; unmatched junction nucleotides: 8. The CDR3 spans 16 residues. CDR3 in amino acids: CASSLRGTGANNEQFF. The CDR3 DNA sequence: TGTGCCAGCAGTTTAAGAGGGACAGGGGCTAATAATGAGCAGTTCTTC.

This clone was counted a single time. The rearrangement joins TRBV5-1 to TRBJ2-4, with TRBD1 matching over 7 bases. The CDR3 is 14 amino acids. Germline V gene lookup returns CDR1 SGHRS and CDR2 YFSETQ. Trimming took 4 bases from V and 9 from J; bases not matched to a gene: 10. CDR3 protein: CASSVGQAVGIQYF. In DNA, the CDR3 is TGCGCCAGCAGCGTAGGACAGGCGGTCGGCATTCAGTACTTC.

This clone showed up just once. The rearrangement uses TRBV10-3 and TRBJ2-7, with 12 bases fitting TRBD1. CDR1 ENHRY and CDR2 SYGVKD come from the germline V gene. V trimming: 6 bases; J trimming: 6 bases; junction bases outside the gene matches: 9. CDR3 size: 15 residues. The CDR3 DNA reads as TGTGCCATCAGCCCGGGACAGGGGGCTTCGTTCGAGCAGTACTTC. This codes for CAISPGQGASFEQYF.

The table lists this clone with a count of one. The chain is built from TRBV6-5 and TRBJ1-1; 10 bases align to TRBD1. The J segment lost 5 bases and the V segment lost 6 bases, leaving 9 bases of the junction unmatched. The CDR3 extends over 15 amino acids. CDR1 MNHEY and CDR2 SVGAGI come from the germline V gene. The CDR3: CASRSRGQGKTEAFF. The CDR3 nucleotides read TGTGCCAGCAGGAGCCGGGGACAGGGGAAAACTGAAGCTTTCTTT.

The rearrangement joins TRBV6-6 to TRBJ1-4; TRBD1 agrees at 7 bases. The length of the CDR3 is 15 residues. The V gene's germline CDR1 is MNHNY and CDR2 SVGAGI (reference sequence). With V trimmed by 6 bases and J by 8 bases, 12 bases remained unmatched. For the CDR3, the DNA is TGTGCCAGCAGAACCCACAGGGGAGTACGAGAAAAACTGTTTTTT. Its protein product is CASRTHRGVREKLFF.

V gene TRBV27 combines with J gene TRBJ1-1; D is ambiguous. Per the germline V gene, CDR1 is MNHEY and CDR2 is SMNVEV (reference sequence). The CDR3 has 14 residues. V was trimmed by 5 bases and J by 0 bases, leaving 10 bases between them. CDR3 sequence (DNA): TGTGCCAGCAGTCAATACGACATGAACACTGAAGCTTTCTTT. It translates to CASSQYDMNTEAFF.

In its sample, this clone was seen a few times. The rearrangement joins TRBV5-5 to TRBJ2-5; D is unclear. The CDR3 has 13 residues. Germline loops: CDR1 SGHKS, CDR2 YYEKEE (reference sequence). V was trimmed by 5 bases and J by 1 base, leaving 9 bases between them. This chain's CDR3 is CASSRDIQETQYF. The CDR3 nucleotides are TGTGCCAGCAGTCGAGATATCCAAGAGACCCAGTACTTC.

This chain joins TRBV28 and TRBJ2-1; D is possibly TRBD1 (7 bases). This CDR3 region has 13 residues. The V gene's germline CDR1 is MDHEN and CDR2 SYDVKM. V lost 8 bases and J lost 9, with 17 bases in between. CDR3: CASEEGQGGEQFF. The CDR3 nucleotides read TGTGCCAGCGAGGAGGGCCAGGGGGGTGAGCAGTTCTTC.

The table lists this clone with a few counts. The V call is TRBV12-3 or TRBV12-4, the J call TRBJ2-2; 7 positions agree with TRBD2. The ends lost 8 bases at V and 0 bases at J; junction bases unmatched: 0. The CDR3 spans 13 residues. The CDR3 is CASGLANTGELFF. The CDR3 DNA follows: TGTGCCAGCGGACTAGCGAACACCGGGGAGCTGTTTTTT.

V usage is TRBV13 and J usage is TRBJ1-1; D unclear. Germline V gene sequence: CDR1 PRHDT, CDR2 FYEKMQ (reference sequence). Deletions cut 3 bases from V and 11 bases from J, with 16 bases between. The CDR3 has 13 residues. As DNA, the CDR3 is TGTGCCAGCAGCTTGCAGGATCGGCAGGCGGCTTTCTTT. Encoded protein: CASSLQDRQAAFF.